This record covers a single T cell receptor (beta chain). V lost 3 bases and J lost 5, with 7 bases in between. The CDR3 runs to 12 residues. The protocol was immunoSEQ multiplex PCR, while the TCRdb copy is restricted to in-frame clones and leaves out a portion. The sample includes over 250,000 clones, about 92% of them seen just once. In terms of age and location, participants ranged from about 18 to 95 years and lived in about 25 US areas. The source of the sample is a study of blood T cell repertoires in COVID-19. Study overall: Researchers got acute and convalescent COVID-19 samples from the United States, Italy and Spain.

Sequenced material: PBMCs or T cells enriched from blood (not recorded which). The receptor was derived from a man aged 60-69 years who had recovered from COVID-19. This chain links TRBV12-3 or TRBV12-4 with TRBJ1-2; D uncertain. The CDR3 loop is CASSLHGYGYTF. The CDR3 DNA reads TGTGCCAGCAGTTTGCACGGGTATGGCTACACCTTC.